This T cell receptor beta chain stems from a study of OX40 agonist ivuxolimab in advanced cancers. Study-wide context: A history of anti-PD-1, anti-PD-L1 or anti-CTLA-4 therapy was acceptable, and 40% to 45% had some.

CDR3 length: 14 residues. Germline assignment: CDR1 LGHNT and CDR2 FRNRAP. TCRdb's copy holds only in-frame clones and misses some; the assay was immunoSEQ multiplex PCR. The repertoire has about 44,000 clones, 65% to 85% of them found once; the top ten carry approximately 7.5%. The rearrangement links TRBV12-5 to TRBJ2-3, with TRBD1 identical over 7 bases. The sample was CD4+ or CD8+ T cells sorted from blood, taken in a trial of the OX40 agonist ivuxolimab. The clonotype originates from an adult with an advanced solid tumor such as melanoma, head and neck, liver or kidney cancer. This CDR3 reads CASNRGSGTDTQYF. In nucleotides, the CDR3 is TGTGCCTCGAACAGGGGTAGTGGGACAGATACGCAGTATTTT. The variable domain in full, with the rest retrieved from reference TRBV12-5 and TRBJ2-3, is DARVTQTPRHKVTEMGQEVTMRCQPILGHNTVFWYRQTMMQGLELLAYFRNRAPLDDSGMPKDRFSAEMPDATLATLKIQPSEPRDSAVYFCASNRGSGTDTQYFGPGTRLTVL.